These 8 T cell receptor beta chains came from one sample sequenced in a study of immune evolution from preneoplasia to lung adenocarcinoma. Data came from immunoSEQ multiplex PCR; TCRdb stores just in-frame clones and leaves some out. The sample has around 25,000 clones, about two thirds seen once. Sequences were obtained from FFPE invasive lung adenocarcinoma tissue. These receptors originate from a person between 55 and 69 years old with invasive lung adenocarcinoma. Some clones in this sample may be carry-over from other donors' samples.

V usage is TRBV19 and J usage is TRBJ2-7; tentatively, D is TRBD1 (6 bases). Germline CDR1 and CDR2: LNHDA and SQIVND (reference sequence). V lost 5 bases, J lost 5 bases, and 13 bases lay in between. The CDR3 has 13 amino acids. The CDR3 nucleotides read TGTGCCAGTAGTCCCAGGACAGTAAACGAGCAGTACTTC. The encoded protein is CASSPRTVNEQYF.

The V and J genes are TRBV19 and TRBJ1-1; a weak D match, TRBD1 (6 bases). This CDR3 spans 12 amino acids. Trimming cost V 6 bases and J 3 bases, with 8 bases left between them. From germline, CDR1 is LNHDA and CDR2 SQIVND (reference sequence). The CDR3 spells CASRRQDTEAFF. CDR3 DNA: TGTGCCAGTAGGCGACAGGACACTGAAGCTTTCTTT.

The chain is built from TRBV14 and TRBJ2-2; 7 nucleotides match TRBD1. From germline, CDR1 is SGHDN and CDR2 FVKESK. The trim removed 6 bases at V and 5 bases at J, leaving 9 bases unmatched. The CDR3 has 15 residues. In nucleotides, the CDR3 is TGTGCCAGCAGTCGACCTGACAGGGAGACCGGGGAGCTGTTTTTT. It encodes CASSRPDRETGELFF.

The CDR3 coding sequence is TGTGCCAGCAGGGGGAGGGCCCGGGGGGAGACCCAGTACTTC. This encodes CASRGRARGETQYF. The chain couples TRBV5-6 to TRBJ2-5; 7 bases align to TRBD2. Trimming removed 5 bases from V and 5 bases from J; junction bases left unmatched: 9. The CDR3 is 14 residues long. Germline loops: CDR1 SGHDT, CDR2 YYEEEE. Full variable domain (remainder filled in from reference TRBV5-6 and TRBJ2-5): DAGVTQSPTHLIKTRGQQVTLRCSPKSGHDTVSWYQQALGQGPQFIFQYYEEEERQRGNFPDRFSGHQFPNYSSELNVNALLLGDSALYLCASRGRARGETQYFGPGTRLLVL.

The chain is built from TRBV9 and TRBJ1-2, with D unresolved. The CDR3 has 14 amino acids. Germline CDR1 SGDLS, CDR2 YYNGEE. Trimming shortened V by 2 bases and J by 1 base, and 9 bases separated the two germline ends. CDR3 coding DNA: TGTGCCAGCAGCGTTGGTGGATATAACTATGGCTACACCTTC. This translates into CASSVGGYNYGYTF. The full variable domain, completed using reference TRBV9 and TRBJ1-2, is DSGVTQTPKHLITATGQRVTLRCSPRSGDLSVYWYQQSLDQGLQFLIQYYNGEERAKGNILERFSAQQFPDLHSELNLSSLELGDSALYFCASSVGGYNYGYTFGSGTRLTVV.

The V gene is TRBV11-2, the J gene TRBJ1-2, with a possible D match to TRBD1 (5 bases). From germline, CDR1 is SGHAT and CDR2 FQNNGV. There are 13 residues in the CDR3. V shed 1 base and J shed 2 bases, with 5 bases lying between them. CDR3 nucleotides: TGTGCCAGCAGCTTAGGACAGAACTATGGCTACACCTTC. This gives the protein CASSLGQNYGYTF.

V is TRBV5-1 and J is TRBJ2-3; D unclear. There are 15 residues in the CDR3. V was clipped by 0 bases and J by 2 bases, with 10 bases between them. Germline lookup yields CDR1 SGHRS and CDR2 YFSETQ. As DNA, the CDR3 is TGCGCCAGCAGCTTGGAAGGGCTAGTCACAGATACGCAGTATTTT. Translating gives CASSLEGLVTDTQYF.

This clone showed up just once. The J gene is TRBJ2-7, the V gene TRBV5-1; TRBD2 might be the D (6 bases). This CDR3 has 13 residues. Trimming removed 6 bases at V and 5 bases at J, with 15 bases between. Per the germline V gene, CDR1 is SGHRS and CDR2 is YFSETQ. The CDR3 DNA sequence: TGCGCCAGCAAACCCCAAGCGGGCCACGAGCAGTACTTC. Amino acids: CASKPQAGHEQYF.